The source of this T cell receptor beta chain is a study of T cell repertoires in cytomegalovirus infection. At the level of the study: It can be stated that public TCR beta signatures indicated CMV infection as well as a matching HLA type. Study results and limitations: Dominating the ex vivo response were TCR beta clonotypes that were CMV-specific and HLA-C-restricted.

TCRdb reprocessed the reads via MiXCR and lists one record per CDR3 protein. The repertoire holds about 490,000 distinct CDR3 sequences, with approximately 17% as singletons. A remark on this clonotype: Its cognate antigen is unknown.

The germline gives CDR1 LGHNA, CDR2 YNFKEQ. Trimming cost V 0 bases and J 8 bases; bases outside gene matches: 15. This CDR3 is built from 18 residues. The origin of this receptor is a human donor in good health (CMV status not recorded). Some clones in this sample may be carry-over from other donors' samples. Sequenced input: CD8+ T cells from PBMCs. This chain links TRBV4-2 with TRBJ2-1, with 8 bases identical to TRBD2. CDR3 sequence (DNA): TGTGCCAGCAGCCAAGATTTGTTATTCCGGGAGGGGAGCCATGAGCAGTTCTTC. It codes for CASSQDLLFREGSHEQFF.